The rows below give T cell receptor beta chains drawn from one sample of a study of blood T cell repertoires in COVID-19. Libraries were prepared by immunoSEQ multiplex PCR; TCRdb keeps only in-frame clonotypes and omits some of them. This sample has over 90,000 clones, with 80% to 90% found just once. Sequenced input: peripheral blood. These receptors were obtained from a human donor in a cohort sampled during active COVID-19. CDR3s leave out the opening cysteine and the closing phenylalanine or tryptophan. The order of the fields is V gene, J gene, CDR3 protein.

TRBV28	TRBJ2-3	ASSPLGKLAGNTDTQY
TRBV18	TRBJ2-3	ASSPRSTWTGNGLSTDTQY
TRBV12-3/TRBV12-4	TRBJ1-2	ASSLGQGRGYT
TRBV5-1	TRBJ2-7	ASSSSTGTGEPYEQY
TRBV6-5	TRBJ1-2	ASSYSRRDTGYT
TRBV4-3	TRBJ2-2	ASSQDSALTGELF
TRBV27	TRBJ1-2	ASSPNPGQSNYGYT
TRBV2	TRBJ2-7	ASSRGQGRQY
TRBV6-2/TRBV6-3	TRBJ2-1	ASSYSISYNEQF
TRBV29-1	TRBJ1-3	SVLGHPDGNTIY
TRBV5-4	TRBJ2-7	ASSLGLAGGQAYEQY
TRBV27	TRBJ1-6	ASSLGRGLYNSPLH
TRBV10-3	TRBJ1-1	AISGGGAGGTEAF
TRBV11-1	TRBJ1-4	ALPFPVCTEKLF
TRBV7-3	TRBJ2-3	ASSTGGAGDTQY
TRBV4-1	TRBJ2-7	ASSQGLAVTYEQY
TRBV5-5	TRBJ1-6	ASSSSGTDNSPLH
TRBV4-1	TRBJ1-1	ASSPYRGNPEAF
TRBV5-1	TRBJ1-1	ASSAHQGSTEAF
TRBV9	TRBJ1-2	ASSAQGTYGYT
TRBV3-1/TRBV3-2	TRBJ1-1	ASSRRSQGTNTEAF
TRBV29-1	TRBJ2-7	SVRQNSYEQY
TRBV9	TRBJ2-1	ASGGDSYNEQF
TRBV4-1	TRBJ1-5	ASSLSTRGNQPQH
TRBV19	TRBJ1-2	ASSPSGANYGYT
TRBV3-1/TRBV3-2	TRBJ1-1	ASSPQGQGSSTEAF
TRBV6-5	TRBJ2-7	ASSASDREVNEQY
TRBV20-1	TRBJ2-3	SASRRSSTDTQY
TRBV3-1/TRBV3-2	TRBJ1-2	ASSQGGREYGYT
TRBV28	TRBJ1-2	ASRVLANYGYT
TRBV5-1	TRBJ1-1	ASSVKTGGTEAF
TRBV29-1	TRBJ1-4	SVEVPARQKLF
TRBV7-2	TRBJ2-2	ASSLDGQGASTGELF
TRBV2	TRBJ2-7	ASTAAGTGGVYEQY
TRBV7-9	TRBJ2-5	ASSPQSKEYQETQY
TRBV27	TRBJ1-4	ASSLRVRGAATNEKLF
TRBV7-2	TRBJ1-2	ASSLGAGAGRYGYT
TRBV18	TRBJ2-7	ASSPDQDSEQY
TRBV7-3	TRBJ2-2	ASSLNPIAGGGELF
TRBV19	TRBJ2-1	ASKSASDNYNEQF
TRBV5-6	TRBJ2-3	ASSYPVAGTDTQY
TRBV28	TRBJ1-1	ASSPWTGVNTEAF
TRBV15	TRBJ1-5	ATNNRGNQPQH
TRBV10-3	TRBJ2-3	AISESSQATDTQY
TRBV5-1	TRBJ1-1	ASSVDRVNTEAF
TRBV29-1	TRBJ2-2	SAMSGSNTGELF
TRBV5-6	TRBJ2-5	ASSPGQGYETQY
TRBV15	TRBJ2-1	ATSEANEQF
TRBV6-4	TRBJ2-7	ASSDMGFRRVSSYEQY
TRBV6-5	TRBJ1-2	ASRTRTGVDYGYT
TRBV29-1	TRBJ2-1	SVSPSGSREQF
TRBV4-2	TRBJ1-6	ASSQRAGGVDSPLH
TRBV5-1	TRBJ2-3	ASRRGLADTQY
TRBV27	TRBJ1-2	ASSPFGQGTQWSHGYT